This TCR delta chain was captured in a study of γδ T cells in repeated Plasmodium falciparum infection (dated by TCRdb to about 2021). Regarding the research as a whole: In the natural-infection arm, Malian children exposed to intense seasonal malaria transmission were enrolled and compared against age and gender matched Australian children. Malian gammadelta TCR repertoires were analysed cross-sectionally in periods with no transmission and longitudinally across episodes of acute febrile malaria. The study examined how repeated Plasmodium falciparum infection shapes the human gammadelta T cell repertoire, using natural infection in Mali and controlled human malaria infection. Four controlled human malaria infections were administered to about five malaria-naive U.S. adults over roughly 600 days by bites from P. falciparum NF54-infected Anopheles stephensi mosquitoes. Samples from controlled-infection subjects were taken at baseline, right before selected infections, and 21 days after each infection. On the study overall, not on this receptor specifically: The controlled-infection cohort was small, limiting analysis of inter-individual variability in gammadelta T cell responses. Generalizability was limited because the Malian cohort was drawn from a small rural village of predominantly one ethnic group. Compared with Australian children, Malian children appeared to have Vdelta2-negative gammadelta TCR repertoires that were more clonally expanded, less diverse and less shared. Across time and infection, the Vgamma9/Vdelta2+ TCR repertoires showed a highly stable polyclonal makeup, with many TCRgamma sequences overlapping between individuals. In Vdelta2-negative gammadelta TCR repertoires, which were largely Vdelta1+, repeated controlled infections appeared to drive waves of new clonotype selection.

CDR1 and CDR2 were assigned from the germline V gene as TSWWSYY and QGS. V lost 0 bases and J lost 2 bases; the stretch between them is 34 bases long. Spanning cysteine to phenylalanine, the CDR3 consists of 23 amino acids. The kept DNA is CDR3 alone, 69 bases in frame from the first base. Vgamma9/Vdelta2+ and Vdelta2-negative gammadelta T cell populations were flow-sorted from peripheral blood mononuclear cells for bulk TCR repertoire analysis. The library came from multiplex PCR. Sequenced using an Illumina MiSeq. Both TCR gamma (TRG) and TCR delta (TRD) chains were sequenced from each sorted gammadelta T cell sample. The paper's data handling went like this. The repertoire analyses used clonotype tree plots, the accumulated frequency of the top 20 clonotypes, and diversity index (DI) and D75 metrics. In TCRdb, clones were called once more from the public reads by CATT, and rows of identical DNA were later combined. TCRdb's processing, not the authors', yielded these V and J calls. Within this sample are tens of thousands of delta-chain clones, with more than 1.4% of them counted one time only. The ten largest clones add up to under 10% of the sample.

This clone showed up just a few times. What this receptor recognizes is not known. This likely came from a read error, as a far larger clone is one base away. The sequence was collected from a pool of human donors (malaria-infected and uninfected, not separated). This chain is built from TRDV1 and TRDJ1; perhaps TRDD3 is the D gene, with 6 bases matching. The J gene, absent from TCRdb, was called here by matching the DNA to germline. Sequencing was performed on gamma-delta T cells from blood. The CDR3 protein is CALGELQVRLLHDLLGDTDKLIF. In nucleotide form, the sequence is TGTGCTCTTGGGGAACTACAGGTTCGCCTACTCCACGATTTACTGGGAGATACCGATAAACTCATCTTT.